This is a list of T cell receptor beta chains from one sample in a study of CD4 T cells in relation to SARS-CoV-2 and coronaviruses. Libraries were prepared by immunoSEQ multiplex PCR; TCRdb keeps only in-frame clonotypes and omits some of them. The data contain almost 30,000 clones, 60% to 85% of them singletons. Their target antigens are unknown. Sequencing was carried out using CD4+ T cells from PBMCs, cultured in vitro. The receptors here all came from a human donor in good health. Each CDR3 is given with its conserved first and last residue. D genes are given only for firm matches. Size is stated for part of the rows, as once, few or many counts, or as a class when the clone is expanded.

d_call: NA
v_call: TRBV4-1
clone_size: once
j_call: TRBJ2-7
cdr3_nt: TGCGCCAGCAGCCAGCCACGGACGGTCGGTGTCATGGGCGAGCAGTACTTC
cdr3_aa: CASSQPRTVGVMGEQYF

d_call: NA
v_call: TRBV3-1/TRBV3-2
clone_size: NA
j_call: TRBJ2-7
cdr3_nt: TGTGCCAGCAGCCAAGAAAACCGCAGGGATCTCTACGAGCAGTACTTC
cdr3_aa: CASSQENRRDLYEQYF

d_call: NA
v_call: TRBV4-1
clone_size: NA
j_call: TRBJ2-1
cdr3_nt: TGCGCCAGCAGCCAAGTAACACAAGGTTATTCGAGCTACAATGAGCAGTTCTTC
cdr3_aa: CASSQVTQGYSSYNEQFF

d_call: NA
v_call: TRBV4-3
clone_size: NA
j_call: TRBJ1-4
cdr3_nt: TGCGCCAGCAGACCAAACACAGGGTCTAATGAAAAACTGTTTTTT
cdr3_aa: CASRPNTGSNEKLFF

d_call: TRBD2
v_call: TRBV5-1
clone_size: few
j_call: TRBJ2-7
cdr3_nt: TGCGCCAGCAGCCCGGACCCGGGACTAGCCGCGCACGAGCAGTACTTC
cdr3_aa: CASSPDPGLAAHEQYF

d_call: TRBD1
v_call: TRBV7-7
clone_size: NA
j_call: TRBJ2-5
cdr3_nt: TGTGCCAGCAGCGCTACCGGACAGGGACAAGAGACCCAGTACTTC
cdr3_aa: CASSATGQGQETQYF

d_call: TRBD1
v_call: TRBV5-1
clone_size: NA
j_call: TRBJ1-1
cdr3_nt: TGCGCCAGCAGGAGGGAGGGGGCTTACACTGAAGCTTTCTTT
cdr3_aa: CASRREGAYTEAFF

d_call: TRBD2
v_call: TRBV4-1
clone_size: NA
j_call: TRBJ2-1
cdr3_nt: TGCGCCAGCAGCAGTCCCCGGGACTACCCACTACAAGATGAGCAGTTCTTC
cdr3_aa: CASSSPRDYPLQDEQFF

d_call: NA
v_call: TRBV19
clone_size: NA
j_call: TRBJ1-4
cdr3_nt: TGTGCCAGTAACTCCATCCCGGGAGCTAATGAAAAACTGTTTTTT
cdr3_aa: CASNSIPGANEKLFF

d_call: TRBD1
v_call: TRBV11-2
clone_size: NA
j_call: TRBJ2-3
cdr3_nt: TGTGCCAGCAGCTCCTGGGCAGGGGGAAGGACAGATACGCAGTATTTT
cdr3_aa: CASSSWAGGRTDTQYF

d_call: TRBD1
v_call: TRBV7-2
clone_size: NA
j_call: TRBJ2-7
cdr3_nt: TGTGCCAGCAGCTTAAGGGACAGGGAGGGCTCCTACGAGCAGTACTTC
cdr3_aa: CASSLRDREGSYEQYF

d_call: TRBD1
v_call: TRBV6-5
clone_size: NA
j_call: TRBJ2-7
cdr3_nt: TGTGCCAGCAGTTACAGGACAGGGCCCTACGAGCAGTACTTC
cdr3_aa: CASSYRTGPYEQYF

d_call: NA
v_call: TRBV5-6
clone_size: NA
j_call: TRBJ2-3
cdr3_nt: TGTGCCAGCAGCCTGGGACGGTTAAGAAGCACAGATACGCAGTATTTT
cdr3_aa: CASSLGRLRSTDTQYF

d_call: NA
v_call: TRBV28
clone_size: few
j_call: TRBJ1-5
cdr3_nt: TGTGCCAGCAGTTTATCCGGGGGGCTCCCGCCCCAGCATTTT
cdr3_aa: CASSLSGGLPPQHF

d_call: NA
v_call: TRBV4-1
clone_size: NA
j_call: TRBJ1-2
cdr3_nt: TGCGCCAGCAGCCAATGGGGGGTCGATGGCTACACCTTC
cdr3_aa: CASSQWGVDGYTF

d_call: NA
v_call: TRBV7-2
clone_size: NA
j_call: TRBJ2-7
cdr3_nt: TGTGCCAGCAGCTTAGCGGGCGGGGGCCACGAGCAGTACTTC
cdr3_aa: CASSLAGGGHEQYF

d_call: TRBD1
v_call: TRBV4-1
clone_size: few
j_call: TRBJ1-2
cdr3_nt: TGCGCCAGCAGCCACCTTCGAAGGACAGGCGGAAACTATGGCTACACCTTC
cdr3_aa: CASSHLRRTGGNYGYTF

d_call: NA
v_call: TRBV7-2
clone_size: NA
j_call: TRBJ2-5
cdr3_nt: TGTGCCAGCAGCCCCCCCGGAGCCGAGACCCAGTACTTC
cdr3_aa: CASSPPGAETQYF

d_call: NA
v_call: TRBV4-1
clone_size: NA
j_call: TRBJ1-2
cdr3_nt: TGCGCCAGCAGCCAAGCGGCTGGTAACTATGGCTACACCTTC
cdr3_aa: CASSQAAGNYGYTF

d_call: NA
v_call: TRBV30
clone_size: NA
j_call: TRBJ1-3
cdr3_nt: TGTGCCTGGATGGCGGGGCCGGGAAACACCATATATTTT
cdr3_aa: CAWMAGPGNTIYF

d_call: TRBD1
v_call: TRBV5-1
clone_size: few
j_call: TRBJ2-2
cdr3_nt: TGCGCCAGCAGCTTGGACAGGGGGCTGGGCACCGGGGAGCTGTTTTTT
cdr3_aa: CASSLDRGLGTGELFF

d_call: NA
v_call: TRBV19
clone_size: NA
j_call: TRBJ1-4
cdr3_nt: TGTGCCAGTAGTATCAAAAGGGGATCTAATGAAAAACTGTTTTTT
cdr3_aa: CASSIKRGSNEKLFF

d_call: TRBD1
v_call: TRBV12-3/TRBV12-4
clone_size: NA
j_call: TRBJ1-4
cdr3_nt: TGTGCCAGCAGCGGACAGGCTAATGAAAAACTGTTTTTT
cdr3_aa: CASSGQANEKLFF

d_call: NA
v_call: TRBV27
clone_size: NA
j_call: TRBJ2-6
cdr3_nt: TGTGCCAGCAGTTTATCCTTGGTACTCGGCTCTGGGGCCAACGTCCTGACTTTC
cdr3_aa: CASSLSLVLGSGANVLTF

d_call: NA
v_call: TRBV9
clone_size: few
j_call: TRBJ2-3
cdr3_nt: TGTGCCAGCAGCGTAGGGTTAGCGGCGGATACGCAGTATTTT
cdr3_aa: CASSVGLAADTQYF

d_call: TRBD1
v_call: TRBV10-3
clone_size: once
j_call: TRBJ1-3
cdr3_nt: TGTGCCATCAGTCCTCAACAGGGGGCAGGGGGAAACACCATATATTTT
cdr3_aa: CAISPQQGAGGNTIYF

d_call: NA
v_call: TRBV6-6
clone_size: few
j_call: TRBJ1-2
cdr3_nt: TGTGCCAGCATAGGCCCCGTGGGCTACACCTTC
cdr3_aa: CASIGPVGYTF

d_call: TRBD1
v_call: TRBV7-9
clone_size: NA
j_call: TRBJ1-2
cdr3_nt: TGTGCCAGCAGCCGCGACAGGGGACCTTCTAACTATGGCTACACCTTC
cdr3_aa: CASSRDRGPSNYGYTF

d_call: NA
v_call: TRBV4-2
clone_size: NA
j_call: TRBJ2-3
cdr3_nt: TGTGCCAGCAGCCAACTAGAGGCGGTTAGCACAGATACGCAGTATTTT
cdr3_aa: CASSQLEAVSTDTQYF

d_call: NA
v_call: TRBV4-1
clone_size: NA
j_call: TRBJ2-1
cdr3_nt: TGCGCCAGCAGCCGGGTCCTGTCGTCTATTGGGAATGAGCAGTTCTTC
cdr3_aa: CASSRVLSSIGNEQFF

d_call: TRBD1
v_call: TRBV28
clone_size: NA
j_call: TRBJ1-2
cdr3_nt: TGTGCCAGCACCGGACAGGGCTTACCTCCCAACTATGGCTACACCTTC
cdr3_aa: CASTGQGLPPNYGYTF

d_call: NA
v_call: TRBV11-2
clone_size: few
j_call: TRBJ1-3
cdr3_nt: TGTGCCAGCAGCTTACAGGCCAGCTCTGGAAACACCATATATTTT
cdr3_aa: CASSLQASSGNTIYF

d_call: NA
v_call: TRBV6-5
clone_size: NA
j_call: TRBJ1-1
cdr3_nt: TGTGCCAGCCCCCGGACAGTAAGGGACACTGAAGCTTTCTTT
cdr3_aa: CASPRTVRDTEAFF

d_call: TRBD1
v_call: TRBV6-2/TRBV6-3
clone_size: NA
j_call: TRBJ2-1
cdr3_nt: TGTGCCAGCAGCCAGGACAGGGCTAGCGATGAGCAGTTCTTC
cdr3_aa: CASSQDRASDEQFF

d_call: TRBD1
v_call: TRBV11-2
clone_size: NA
j_call: TRBJ1-2
cdr3_nt: TGTGCCAGCAGCCGCATTGACAGGGCACCCTATGGCTACACCTTC
cdr3_aa: CASSRIDRAPYGYTF

d_call: NA
v_call: TRBV5-1
clone_size: NA
j_call: TRBJ2-1
cdr3_nt: TGCGCCAGCAGGGAGGGTTCCTACAATGAGCAGTTCTTC
cdr3_aa: CASREGSYNEQFF

d_call: NA
v_call: TRBV6-2/TRBV6-3
clone_size: NA
j_call: TRBJ2-7
cdr3_nt: TGTGCCAGCAGTTACGAGGCTAGGGAGTACTTC
cdr3_aa: CASSYEAREYF

d_call: NA
v_call: TRBV27
clone_size: NA
j_call: TRBJ1-5
cdr3_nt: TGTGCCAGCAGAGGTACCCTTGGCAATCAGCCCCAGCATTTT
cdr3_aa: CASRGTLGNQPQHF

d_call: TRBD1
v_call: TRBV14
clone_size: few
j_call: TRBJ1-1
cdr3_nt: TGTGCCAGCAGCCTTCGGACAGGAGGGTACACTGAAGCTTTCTTT
cdr3_aa: CASSLRTGGYTEAFF

d_call: TRBD1
v_call: TRBV10-1
clone_size: few
j_call: TRBJ2-7
cdr3_nt: TGCGCCAGCAGTGACAGGACAGGGCCCTACGAGCAGTACTTC
cdr3_aa: CASSDRTGPYEQYF

d_call: TRBD1
v_call: TRBV19
clone_size: NA
j_call: TRBJ2-5
cdr3_nt: TGTGCCAGTAGTTATACGGGACAGGATAAGAGAACCCAGTACTTC
cdr3_aa: CASSYTGQDKRTQYF

d_call: TRBD1
v_call: TRBV29-1
clone_size: NA
j_call: TRBJ1-2
cdr3_nt: TGCAGCGTTGTACAGGGGGCCCCTCATGGCTACACCTTC
cdr3_aa: CSVVQGAPHGYTF

d_call: NA
v_call: TRBV11-2
clone_size: NA
j_call: TRBJ1-5
cdr3_nt: TGTGCCAGCAGCTTAGAAGGGTCCAGCAATCAGCCCCAGCATTTT
cdr3_aa: CASSLEGSSNQPQHF

d_call: NA
v_call: TRBV4-3
clone_size: NA
j_call: TRBJ1-2
cdr3_nt: TGCGCCAGCAGCCAAGCCAGGGATAATGGCTACACCTTC
cdr3_aa: CASSQARDNGYTF

d_call: NA
v_call: TRBV2
clone_size: NA
j_call: TRBJ1-1
cdr3_nt: TGTGCCAGCAGTGTGGCAGGGTCGAACACTGAAGCTTTCTTT
cdr3_aa: CASSVAGSNTEAFF

d_call: NA
v_call: TRBV19
clone_size: NA
j_call: TRBJ2-5
cdr3_nt: TGTGCCAGTAGTAAGGTGCTCGGGGGGCGCCCTAAGACCCAGTACTTC
cdr3_aa: CASSKVLGGRPKTQYF

d_call: NA
v_call: TRBV7-2
clone_size: NA
j_call: TRBJ2-1
cdr3_nt: TGTGCCAGCAGCTTAGCCGGGACAAACTACAATGAGCAGTTCTTC
cdr3_aa: CASSLAGTNYNEQFF